The T cell receptor beta chain described here comes from a study of CD8 T cells in ankylosing spondylitis. General study findings and limits: Past research had described some motif variants in reactive arthritis synovial fluid and blood. Disease-linked clones proved CD8+ and comparatively uncommon in peripheral blood.

After removal of 6 bases from V and 6 bases from J, the junction contained 11 bases not matched to a gene. CDR1 and CDR2 from the germline V gene are MGHDK and SYGVNS. The length of the CDR3 is 15 residues. Each CDR3 protein gets one entry after TCRdb re-called the 5' RACE reads with MiXCR. The sample shows roughly 97,000 distinct CDR3 sequences, about 8.3% of them seen only once. This clonotype was detected many times. The antigen is not known. Sequencing input: blood, either unsorted or a sorted T cell fraction (not recorded which). The V call is TRBV25-1, the J call TRBJ1-1; 9 bases map to TRBD1. This TCR came from a male donor with ankylosing spondylitis or in good health (not recorded which). The CDR3 spells CASSLGTGWTPEAFF. The CDR3 DNA sequence: TGTGCCAGCAGCCTCGGGACAGGGTGGACACCTGAAGCTTTCTTT.